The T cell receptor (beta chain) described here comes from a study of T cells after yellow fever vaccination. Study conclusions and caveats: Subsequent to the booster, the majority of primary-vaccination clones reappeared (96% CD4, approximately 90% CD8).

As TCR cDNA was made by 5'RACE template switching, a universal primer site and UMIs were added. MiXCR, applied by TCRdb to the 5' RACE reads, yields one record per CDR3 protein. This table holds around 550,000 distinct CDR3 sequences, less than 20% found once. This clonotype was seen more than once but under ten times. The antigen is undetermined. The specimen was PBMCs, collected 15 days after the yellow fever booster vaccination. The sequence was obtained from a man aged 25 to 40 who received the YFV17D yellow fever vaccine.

CDR3 in amino acids: CASSTGSGGLYEQYF. For the CDR3, the DNA is TGTGCCAGCAGTACGGGTAGCGGGGGGTTGTACGAGCAGTACTTC. This chain connects TRBV6-1 to TRBJ2-7, with TRBD2 matching 10 bases. The CDR3 runs 15 residues. The germline CDR1 and CDR2 sequences are MNHNS and SASEGT. The trim removed 5 bases at V and 4 bases at J, leaving 8 bases unmatched.